This TCR beta chain came from a study of blood T cell repertoires in COVID-19. Assay used: immunoSEQ multiplex PCR; TCRdb lists only in-frame clones, some missing. The data show roughly 150,000 clones, more than 75% seen once. This clone was detected only once. V lost 0 bases and J lost 3, with 13 bases in between. The germline gives CDR1 KGHSH, CDR2 LQKENI. The CDR3 is 16 residues long. The chain combines TRBV18 with TRBJ2-3; D is unclear. The specimen sequenced was peripheral blood. This receptor was taken from a man in his fifties or sixties with acute or convalescent COVID-19. CDR3 DNA sequence: TGTGCCAGCTCACCACCTAACAGTGATGGGACAGATACGCAGTATTTT. It yields the protein CASSPPNSDGTDTQYF.